This TCR beta chain was found in a study of CD8+ T cells in alopecia areata. Across the study: Patients in the study were on tofacitinib for 6 to 18 months, then off it for 6 months. Scalp area affected, as a percentage, set the severity score of treated patients.

Of note for this clone: Its antigen remains unidentified.

Study outcomes and limitations: Researchers report lesional scalp, most notably alopecia totalis/universalis, outstripped normal scalp in clonality. Scalp clonality and expanded CD8+ clones among the top 100 showed significant decreases with tofacitinib.

Stated treatment: oral pan-JAK inhibitor, 5-10 mg twice daily. RNA was extracted and reverse transcribed into cDNA as the sequencing template. The table came from immunoSEQ multiplex PCR; TCRdb's copy has only in-frame clones and leaves some out. The sample has 150,000 to 200,000 clones, roughly 50% seen once. The CDR3 is 14 residues long. Trimming shortened V by 0 bases and J by 4 bases, and 9 bases separated the two germline ends. Germline CDR1 MNHEY, CDR2 SVGAGI. The chain has TRBV6-5 and TRBJ1-2; D unclear. The starting material was CD8+ T cells sorted from blood, obtained at week 24, from a patient treated with tofacitinib. The origin of this receptor is a human donor with alopecia areata. The DNA for the CDR3 is TGTGCCAGCAGTTACTCAGAGGGAACCTATGGCTACACCTTC. It codes for CASSYSEGTYGYTF.